One sample yielded the 2 T cell receptor beta chains listed below, sequenced in a study of preoperative IRX-2 immunotherapy in early breast cancer. As for treatment: preoperative locoregional IRX-2 cytokine immunotherapy. Sequencing was performed with immunoSEQ multiplex PCR; in TCRdb, only in-frame clones are kept and a portion is missing. The data show around 25,000 clones, roughly 75% seen once. The source material was lymph node tissue, sampled after IRX-2 immunotherapy. The receptors here all came from a human donor with breast cancer.

This CDR3 is CASSPGTHTYEQYF. The CDR3 coding sequence is TGTGCCAGCAGTCCCGGGACCCATACCTACGAGCAGTACTTC. V and J are TRBV28 and TRBJ2-7; D possibly matches TRBD1 or TRBD2 (5 bases each). The germline V gene encodes CDR1 MDHEN and CDR2 SYDVKM. The V gene lost 5 bases and the J gene lost 2 bases, with 13 bases spanning the gap. The CDR3 totals 14 residues.

This clone was counted only a few times. The rearrangement uses TRBV30 and TRBJ1-2; 7 positions agree with TRBD1. V lost 6 bases, J lost 3 bases, and 4 bases stayed unmatched. This CDR3 region has 12 residues. Per germline, CDR1 GTSNPN and CDR2 SVGIG (reference sequence). The CDR3 is CACQGEYYGYTF. The CDR3 DNA follows: TGTGCCTGCCAGGGGGAATACTATGGCTACACCTTC.